This TCR beta chain originates from a study of T cells in Graves' hyperthyroidism and ophthalmopathy. Amplification targeted TCR beta CDR3 regions from RNA transcripts. In the first-round RT-PCR of the TCR CDR3, the HTBI primer set was used. TCRdb re-derived calls from the multiplex PCR reads in MiXCR, one entry per CDR3 protein. The sample lists about 400,000 distinct CDR3 sequences, less than 20% occurring once. On this clonotype: What it recognizes is unknown.

Germline CDR1 SGHTA, CDR2 FQGTGA. This CDR3 has 18 amino acids. Losses at the gene ends were 0 bases for V and 0 bases for J; bases not matched to a gene: 5. Broader study findings: In the blood, most expanded thyroid clonotypes above 0.001 appeared as well.

Subjects aged 18 to 65 presented with newly diagnosed hyperthyroidism of less than 2 months' duration. The TCR sequence derives from a woman younger than 30 with Graves' hyperthyroidism that later progressed to Graves' ophthalmopathy. The V call is TRBV7-3, the J call TRBJ2-6; TRBD1 matches at 7 bases. What was sequenced was blood. CDR3 DNA sequence: TGTGCCAGCAGCTTAACAGGGGGCCCACTCTCTGGGGCCAACGTCCTGACTTTC. It translates to CASSLTGGPLSGANVLTF.